This T cell receptor (beta chain) is drawn from a study of T cell clonotyping in hematopoietic cell transplantation. With regard to this clone: Its antigen is unidentified.

Whole-study results and caveats: Broader posttransplant TCR repertoire diversity was predicted by graft donor and pretransplant recipient Inverse Simpson Index values. Pathologically expanded recipient clonotypes increased progressively from day 30 to day 180 as diversity fell.

Repertoires were generated with immunoSEQ multiplex PCR, while TCRdb's copy carries only in-frame clones and drops some. The sample gives 6,000 or so clones, 75% to 85% of which show up once; over 30% is in the top ten. The V and J ends lost 5 bases and 0 bases respectively, with 12 bases between them. From germline, CDR1 is SGDLS and CDR2 YYNGEE. The CDR3 covers 15 residues. The material sequenced was peripheral blood mononuclear cells, taken 180 days after allogeneic stem cell transplant. This chain links TRBV9 with TRBJ1-3; no clear D. The origin of this receptor is a male patient in his 70s who had an allogeneic stem cell transplant from an unrelated donor, so T cells may come from the graft donor. Some clones in this sample may be carry-over from other donors' samples. Here the CDR3 reads CASRDEGLSGNTIYF. The CDR3 nucleotides read TGTGCCAGCAGAGATGAAGGACTCTCTGGAAACACCATATATTTT.